This entry concerns a single TCR beta chain. The antigen remains unidentified. Trimming cost V 4 bases and J 0 bases, with 7 bases left between them. The CDR3 has 15 residues. Looked up from germline, CDR1 is MNHEY and CDR2 is SMNVEV (reference sequence). These data are taken from a study of cytomegalovirus exposure and HLA in healthy donors. Broader study findings: Researchers left out some V segments, among them TRBV6-2 and TRBV6-3, as indistinguishable. Follow-up analysis later connected one missense variant in DCLRE1C with trimming of TCR beta V- and J-genes. Clonal expansion was found to be greater in HLA-associated TCR beta chains than in equally common others in a later analysis. It was reported that the classifier diagnosed cytomegalovirus status with high specificity and sensitivity in both the original and validation cohorts.

In the PCR, 60 Vbeta and 13 Jbeta primers were used. TCRdb's table, derived via immunoSEQ multiplex PCR, lists solely in-frame clones and lacks some. Here the sample spans approximately 120,000 clones, 75% to 85% being singletons. This chain connects TRBV27 to TRBJ2-6; no reliable D call. This TCR derives from a man aged 50 to 60 in good health and CMV-seronegative. Sample: PBMCs. DNA for the CDR3: TGTGCCAGCAGTTCCCGCTACTCTGGGGCCAACGTCCTGACTTTC. Encoded protein: CASSSRYSGANVLTF.